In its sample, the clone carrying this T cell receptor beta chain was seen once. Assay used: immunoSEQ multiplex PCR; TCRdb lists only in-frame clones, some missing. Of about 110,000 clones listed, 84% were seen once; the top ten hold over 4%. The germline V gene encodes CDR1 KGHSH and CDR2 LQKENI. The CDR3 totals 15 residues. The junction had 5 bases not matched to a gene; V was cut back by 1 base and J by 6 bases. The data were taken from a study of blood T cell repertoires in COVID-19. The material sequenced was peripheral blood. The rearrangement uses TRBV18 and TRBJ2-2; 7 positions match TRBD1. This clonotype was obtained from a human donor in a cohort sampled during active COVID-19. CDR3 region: CASSPRRDSAGELFF. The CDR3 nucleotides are TGTGCCAGCTCACCACGCCGGGACAGCGCCGGGGAGCTGTTTTTT.